This T cell receptor beta chain was recorded in a study of T-cell reconstitution after alpha-beta-depleted transplantation in children. There are a few counts of this clonotype. The CDR3 runs to 15 residues. V was pared by 1 base and J by 4 bases, with 5 bases of the junction left unmatched. Preparation of the TCRbeta library involved a method that used unique molecular identifiers. A single record per CDR3 protein comes from TCRdb applying MiXCR to the PCR reads. Among about 610,000 distinct CDR3 sequences, under 12% were seen once, and the ten largest hold 3.5% to 5%. The chain uses TRBV12-3 or TRBV12-4 and TRBJ2-5; 8 bases line up with TRBD1. The sequence was collected from a human donor who donated a stem cell graft to a child with acute myeloid leukemia. The material was PBMCs from the stem cell graft donor, obtained from the stem cell graft. In DNA, the CDR3 is TGTGCCAGCAGTTTAGGACAGGGGCGTGGAGAGACCCAGTACTTC. This codes for CASSLGQGRGETQYF.